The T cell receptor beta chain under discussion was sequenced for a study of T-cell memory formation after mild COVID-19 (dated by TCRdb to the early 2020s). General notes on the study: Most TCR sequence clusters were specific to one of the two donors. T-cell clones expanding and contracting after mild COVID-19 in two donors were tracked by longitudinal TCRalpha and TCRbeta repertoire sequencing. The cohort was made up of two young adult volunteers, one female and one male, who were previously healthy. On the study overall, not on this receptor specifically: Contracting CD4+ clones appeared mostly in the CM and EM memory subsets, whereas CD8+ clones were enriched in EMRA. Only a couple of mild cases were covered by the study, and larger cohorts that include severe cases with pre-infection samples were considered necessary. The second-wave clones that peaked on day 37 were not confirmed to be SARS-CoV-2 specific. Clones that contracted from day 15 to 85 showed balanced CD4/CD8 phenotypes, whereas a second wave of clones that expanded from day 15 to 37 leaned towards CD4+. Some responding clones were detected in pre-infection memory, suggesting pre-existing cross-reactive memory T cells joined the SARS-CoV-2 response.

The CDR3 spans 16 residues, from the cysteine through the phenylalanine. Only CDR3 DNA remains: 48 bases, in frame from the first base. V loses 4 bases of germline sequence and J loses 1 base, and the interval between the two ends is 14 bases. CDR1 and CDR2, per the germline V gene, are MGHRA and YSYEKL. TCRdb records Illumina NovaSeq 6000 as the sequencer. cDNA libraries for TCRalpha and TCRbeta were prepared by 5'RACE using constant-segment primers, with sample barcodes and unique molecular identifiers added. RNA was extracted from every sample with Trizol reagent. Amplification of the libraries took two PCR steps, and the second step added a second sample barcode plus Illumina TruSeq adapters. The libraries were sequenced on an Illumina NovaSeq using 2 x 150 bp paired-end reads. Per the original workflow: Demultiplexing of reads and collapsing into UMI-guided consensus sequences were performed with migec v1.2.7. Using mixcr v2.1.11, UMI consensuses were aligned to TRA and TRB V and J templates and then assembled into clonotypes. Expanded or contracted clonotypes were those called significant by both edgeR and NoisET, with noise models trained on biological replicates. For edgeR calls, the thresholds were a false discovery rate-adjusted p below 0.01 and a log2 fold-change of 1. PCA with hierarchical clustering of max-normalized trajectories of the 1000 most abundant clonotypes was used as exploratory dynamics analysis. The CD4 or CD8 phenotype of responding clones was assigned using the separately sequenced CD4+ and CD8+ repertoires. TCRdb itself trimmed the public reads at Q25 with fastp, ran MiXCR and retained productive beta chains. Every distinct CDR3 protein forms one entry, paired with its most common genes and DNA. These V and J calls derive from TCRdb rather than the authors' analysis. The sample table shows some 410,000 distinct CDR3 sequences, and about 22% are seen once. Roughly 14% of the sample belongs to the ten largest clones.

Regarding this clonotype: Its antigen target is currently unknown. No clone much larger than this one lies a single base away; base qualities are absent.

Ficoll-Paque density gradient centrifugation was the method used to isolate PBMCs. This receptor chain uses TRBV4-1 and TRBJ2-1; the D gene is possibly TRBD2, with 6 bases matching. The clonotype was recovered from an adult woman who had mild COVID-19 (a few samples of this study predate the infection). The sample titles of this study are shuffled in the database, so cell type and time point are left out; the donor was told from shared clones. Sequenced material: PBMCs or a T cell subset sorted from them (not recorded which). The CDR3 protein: CASSPRTGTSYNEQFF. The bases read TGCGCCAGCAGCCCTAGAACCGGGACTTCCTACAATGAGCAGTTCTTC.